This TCR beta chain emerged from a study of blood T cell repertoires in COVID-19. At the level of the study: There were acute and convalescent COVID-19 samples, and they came from the United States, Italy and Spain. In each case, the material was cDNA or gDNA derived from T cells, B-cell-depleted T cells, or PBMCs.

Original processing notes: Amplification from reference gene primers served as the basis for estimated nucleated cell counts. TCRdb keeps only in-frame clones here, not all; method: immunoSEQ multiplex PCR. Clone size and the V and J calls come from that table; the DNA yielded D and trimming. The table records 190,000 or so clones, approximately 82% of them present only once. Deletions cut 4 bases from V and 2 bases from J, with 21 bases between. CDR1 is LNHDA, CDR2 SQIVND, per germline (reference sequence). This CDR3 contains 18 residues. The sample consisted of peripheral blood. The chain recombines TRBV19 with TRBJ1-5; no reliable D call. The source is a human donor with acute or convalescent COVID-19. The donor label of this sample is uncertain. The CDR3 sequence: CASSKTYGREPGNQPQHF. In DNA form, the CDR3 reads TGTGCCAGTAGTAAGACATATGGGCGGGAACCAGGCAATCAGCCCCAGCATTTT.